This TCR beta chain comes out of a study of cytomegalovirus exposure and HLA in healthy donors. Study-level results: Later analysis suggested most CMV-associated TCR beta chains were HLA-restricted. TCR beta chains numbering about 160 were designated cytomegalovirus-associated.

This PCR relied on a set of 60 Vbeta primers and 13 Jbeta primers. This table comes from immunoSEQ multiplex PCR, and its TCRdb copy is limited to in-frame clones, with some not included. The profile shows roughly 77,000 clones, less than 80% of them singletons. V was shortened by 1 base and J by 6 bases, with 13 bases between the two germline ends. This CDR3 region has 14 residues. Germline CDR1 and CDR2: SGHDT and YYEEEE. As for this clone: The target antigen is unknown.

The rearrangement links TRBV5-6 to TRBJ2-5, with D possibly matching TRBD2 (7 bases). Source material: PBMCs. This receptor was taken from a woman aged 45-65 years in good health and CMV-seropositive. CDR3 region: CASSLLRGAKTQYF. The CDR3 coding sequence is TGTGCCAGCAGCTTGTTACGGGGGGCGAAGACCCAGTACTTC.